The present T cell receptor beta chain was sequenced within a study of Ad26.COV2.S vaccination and SARS-CoV-2 variants. Study-wide points: Reported post-vaccination CD8+ and CD4+ T cell responses to spike showed substantial breadth. Measures of TCR breadth and depth may have fallen short of total T cell responses. Breadth of non-spike TCRs did not differ between vaccinees and placebo recipients.

Sequenced by immunoSEQ multiplex PCR; TCRdb stores in-frame clones only, minus some. Of 410,000 or so clones in the sample, more than 80% were seen once. Regarding treatment: some 20 received Ad26.COV2.S at low or high dose, single or two shots; roughly 5 received placebo; per-sample allocation not given. Samples came from day 63 after the first vaccine or placebo injection. An Ad26 vector was used to express Wuhan-strain SARS-CoV-2 spike as the vaccine. This clone was observed a single time. Its antigen remains unidentified. Specimen: peripheral blood, collected in a trial of Ad26.COV2.S vaccine versus placebo. This TCR was sampled from a person between 18 and 60 years old who received the Ad26.COV2.S COVID-19 vaccine or a placebo.

The CDR3: CASRTQGLYTEAFF. The CDR3 bases are TGTGCCAGCAGGACACAGGGCCTATACACTGAAGCTTTCTTT. The V and J genes are TRBV5-5 and TRBJ1-1, with D possibly being TRBD1 (6 bases). CDR1 is SGHKS and CDR2 is YYEKEE in the germline V gene (reference sequence). V was cut by 5 bases and J by 3 bases, with 14 bases left in between. This CDR3 region has 14 residues.